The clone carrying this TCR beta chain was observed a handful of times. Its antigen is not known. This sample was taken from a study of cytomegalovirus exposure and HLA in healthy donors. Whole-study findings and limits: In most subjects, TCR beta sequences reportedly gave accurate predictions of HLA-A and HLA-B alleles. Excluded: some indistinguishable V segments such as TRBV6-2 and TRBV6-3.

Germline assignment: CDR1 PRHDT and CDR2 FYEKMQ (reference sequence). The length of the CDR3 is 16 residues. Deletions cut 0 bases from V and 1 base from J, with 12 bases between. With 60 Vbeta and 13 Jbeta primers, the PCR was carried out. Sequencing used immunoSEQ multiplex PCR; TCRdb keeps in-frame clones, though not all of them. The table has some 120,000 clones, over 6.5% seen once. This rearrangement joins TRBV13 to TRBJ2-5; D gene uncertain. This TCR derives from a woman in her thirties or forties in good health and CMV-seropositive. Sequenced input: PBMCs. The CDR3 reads CASSLGEIRVQETQYF. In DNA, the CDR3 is TGTGCCAGCAGCTTAGGAGAGATCCGAGTCCAAGAGACCCAGTACTTC.